One sample yielded the 5 T cell receptor beta chains listed below, sequenced in a study of OX40 agonist ivuxolimab in advanced cancers. Profiled with immunoSEQ multiplex PCR; TCRdb holds only in-frame clones, not every one. The sample has 60,000 or so clones; about 86% are singletons. The source was CD4+ or CD8+ T cells sorted from blood, collected in a trial of the OX40 agonist ivuxolimab. These receptors originate from an adult with an advanced solid tumor such as melanoma, head and neck, liver or kidney cancer.

The genes are TRBV5-5 and TRBJ1-5; D gene uncertain. The length of the CDR3 is 13 residues. Germline V gene sequence: CDR1 SGHKS, CDR2 YYEKEE (reference sequence). Trimming shortened V by 3 bases and J by 0 bases, and 4 bases separated the two germline ends. DNA of the CDR3: TGTGCCAGCAGCTACAGTAGCAATCAGCCCCAGCATTTT. Protein: CASSYSSNQPQHF.

The chain couples TRBV14 to TRBJ1-4; D is perhaps TRBD1 (5 bases). The germline V gene encodes CDR1 SGHDN and CDR2 FVKESK. The CDR3 has 13 residues. V was clipped by 4 bases and J by 8 bases, with 11 bases between them. DNA of the CDR3: TGTGCCAGCAGCCGACAGCTCTGGGAAAAACTGTTTTTT. As protein: CASSRQLWEKLFF. The variable domain in full, with the rest retrieved from reference TRBV14 and TRBJ1-4, is EAGVTQFPSHSVIEKGQTVTLRCDPISGHDNLYWYRRVMGKEIKFLLHFVKESKQDESGMPNNRFLAERTGGTYSTLKVQPAELEDSGVYFCASSRQLWEKLFFGSGTQLSVL.

The CDR3 reads CASSPLTGQGGQRTEAFF. The CDR3 coding sequence is TGTGCCAGCTCACCATTGACCGGACAGGGCGGTCAGAGGACTGAAGCTTTCTTT. The rearrangement joins TRBV18 to TRBJ1-1; 8 bases are a match to TRBD1. The CDR3 extends over 18 amino acids. The junction had 16 bases not matched to a gene; V was cut back by 2 bases and J by 5 bases. Per germline, CDR1 KGHSH and CDR2 LQKENI.

V usage is TRBV7-9 and J usage is TRBJ2-7, with D hard to call. The CDR3 consists of 14 residues. V lost 1 base and J lost 1, with 8 bases in between. Germline V gives CDR1 SEHNR, CDR2 FQNEAQ (reference sequence). CDR3 nucleotide sequence: TGTGCCAGCAGCTTAGAAGGTGGGTCCTACGAGCAGTACTTC. As protein: CASSLEGGSYEQYF.

This clone was detected only a few times. The V and J genes are TRBV16 and TRBJ2-7, with TRBD1 identical over 7 bases. CDR3 length: 14 residues. Germline values: CDR1 KGHSY, CDR2 FQNENV. The V and J ends lost 5 bases and 5 bases, in that order; junction bases with no gene match: 9. The CDR3 DNA follows: TGTGCCAGCAGCGTACAACAGGGGATCCACGAGCAGTACTTC. This codes for CASSVQQGIHEQYF. Full variable domain (outside the CDR3, taken from reference TRBV16 and TRBJ2-7): GEEVAQTPKHLVRGEGQKAKLYCAPIKGHSYVFWYQQVLKNEFKFLISFQNENVFDETGMPKERFSAKCLPNSPCSLEIQATKLEDSAVYFCASSVQQGIHEQYFGPGTRLTVT.